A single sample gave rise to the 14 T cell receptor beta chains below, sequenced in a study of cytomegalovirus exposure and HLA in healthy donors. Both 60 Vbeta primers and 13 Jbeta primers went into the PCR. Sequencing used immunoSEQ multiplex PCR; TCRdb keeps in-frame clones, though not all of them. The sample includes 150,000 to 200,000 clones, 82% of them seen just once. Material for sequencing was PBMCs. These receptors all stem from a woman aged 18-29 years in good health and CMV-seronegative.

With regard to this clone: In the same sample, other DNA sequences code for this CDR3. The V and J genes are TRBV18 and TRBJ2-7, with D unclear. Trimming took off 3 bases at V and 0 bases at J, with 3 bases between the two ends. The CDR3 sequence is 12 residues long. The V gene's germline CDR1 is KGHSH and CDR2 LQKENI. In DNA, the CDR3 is TGTGCCAGCTCACCCAGCTCCTACGAGCAGTACTTC. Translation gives CASSPSSYEQYF.

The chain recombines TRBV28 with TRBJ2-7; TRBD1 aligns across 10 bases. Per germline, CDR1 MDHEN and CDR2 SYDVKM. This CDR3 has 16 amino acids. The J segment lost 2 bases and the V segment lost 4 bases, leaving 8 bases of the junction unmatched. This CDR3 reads CASSSWGTGAAYEQYF. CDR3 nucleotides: TGTGCCAGCAGTTCCTGGGGGACAGGGGCCGCCTACGAGCAGTACTTC.

CDR3 in amino acids: CASSSVPTGGTEAFF. The CDR3, as DNA: TGTGCCAGCAGCTCGGTCCCGACAGGGGGCACTGAAGCTTTCTTT. The chain is built from TRBV7-2 and TRBJ1-1; TRBD1 matches at 9 bases. Germline values: CDR1 SGHTA, CDR2 FQGNSA. This CDR3 has 15 residues. Trimming removed 4 bases from V and 4 bases from J; junction bases left unmatched: 7. The complete variable domain, with remaining parts taken from reference TRBV7-2 and TRBJ1-1, reads GAGVSQSPSNKVTEKGKDVELRCDPISGHTALYWYRQSLGQGLEFLIYFQGNSAPDKSGLPSDRFSAERTGGSVSTLTIQRTQQEDSAVYLCASSSVPTGGTEAFFGQGTRLTVV.

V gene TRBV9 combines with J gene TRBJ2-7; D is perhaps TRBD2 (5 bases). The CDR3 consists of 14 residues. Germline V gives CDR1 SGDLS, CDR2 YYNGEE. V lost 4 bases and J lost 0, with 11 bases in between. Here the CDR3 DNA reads TGTGCCAGCAGCCCCCGGGGAAGCTCCTACGAGCAGTACTTC. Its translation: CASSPRGSSYEQYF.

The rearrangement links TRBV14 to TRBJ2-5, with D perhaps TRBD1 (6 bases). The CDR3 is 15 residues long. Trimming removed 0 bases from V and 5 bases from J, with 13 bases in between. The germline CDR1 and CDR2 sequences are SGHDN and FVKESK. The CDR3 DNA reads TGTGCCAGCAGCCAAGATTCGGTCAGGGGTGAGACCCAGTACTTC. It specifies CASSQDSVRGETQYF. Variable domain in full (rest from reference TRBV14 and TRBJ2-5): EAGVTQFPSHSVIEKGQTVTLRCDPISGHDNLYWYRRVMGKEIKFLLHFVKESKQDESGMPNNRFLAERTGGTYSTLKVQPAELEDSGVYFCASSQDSVRGETQYFGPGTRLLVL.

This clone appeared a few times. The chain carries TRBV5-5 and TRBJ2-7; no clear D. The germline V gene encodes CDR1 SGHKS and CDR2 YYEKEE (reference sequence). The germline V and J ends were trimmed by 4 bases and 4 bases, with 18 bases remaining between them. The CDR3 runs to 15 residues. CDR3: CASSPRVSVSYEQYF. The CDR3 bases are TGTGCCAGCAGCCCACGGGTTTCAGTCTCATACGAGCAGTACTTC.

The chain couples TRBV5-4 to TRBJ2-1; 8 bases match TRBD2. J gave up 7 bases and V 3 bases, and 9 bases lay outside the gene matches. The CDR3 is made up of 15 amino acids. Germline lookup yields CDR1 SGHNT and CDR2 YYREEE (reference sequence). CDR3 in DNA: TGTGCCAGCAGCTCGTGGACTAGCAGGTCAAATGAGCAGTTCTTC. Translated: CASSSWTSRSNEQFF.

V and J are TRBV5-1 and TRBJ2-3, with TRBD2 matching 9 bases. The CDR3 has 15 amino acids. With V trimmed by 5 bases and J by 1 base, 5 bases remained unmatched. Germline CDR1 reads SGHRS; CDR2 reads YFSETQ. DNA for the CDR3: TGCGCCAGCAGGGCGTGGACTAGCGGCACAGATACGCAGTATTTT. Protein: CASRAWTSGTDTQYF.

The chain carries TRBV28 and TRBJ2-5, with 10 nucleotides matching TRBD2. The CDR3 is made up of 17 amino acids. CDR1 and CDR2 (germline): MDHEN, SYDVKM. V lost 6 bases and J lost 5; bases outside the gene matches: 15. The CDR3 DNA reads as TGTGCCAGCAGCACCACCCTAAGCGGGAGGGCCCGTGAGACCCAGTACTTC. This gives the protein CASSTTLSGRARETQYF.

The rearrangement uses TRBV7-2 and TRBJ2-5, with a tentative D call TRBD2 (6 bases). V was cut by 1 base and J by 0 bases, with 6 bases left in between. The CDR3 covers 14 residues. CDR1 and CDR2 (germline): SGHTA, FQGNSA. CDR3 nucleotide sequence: TGTGCCAGCAGCTTAGGACTAGACCAAGAGACCCAGTACTTC. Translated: CASSLGLDQETQYF. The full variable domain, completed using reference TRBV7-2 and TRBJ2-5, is GAGVSQSPSNKVTEKGKDVELRCDPISGHTALYWYRQSLGQGLEFLIYFQGNSAPDKSGLPSDRFSAERTGGSVSTLTIQRTQQEDSAVYLCASSLGLDQETQYFGPGTRLLVL.

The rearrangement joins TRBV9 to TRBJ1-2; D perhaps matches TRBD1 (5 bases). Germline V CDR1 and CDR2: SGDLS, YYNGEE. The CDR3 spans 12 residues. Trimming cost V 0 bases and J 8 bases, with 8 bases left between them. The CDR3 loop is CASSVARGGYTF. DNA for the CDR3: TGTGCCAGCAGCGTAGCTAGGGGCGGCTACACCTTC.

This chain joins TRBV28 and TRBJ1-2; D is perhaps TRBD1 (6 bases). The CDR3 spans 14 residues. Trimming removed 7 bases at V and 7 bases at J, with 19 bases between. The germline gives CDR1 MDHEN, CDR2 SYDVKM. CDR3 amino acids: CASTLVAGAGGYTF. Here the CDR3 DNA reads TGTGCCAGCACCCTGGTGGCAGGGGCGGGTGGCTACACCTTC.

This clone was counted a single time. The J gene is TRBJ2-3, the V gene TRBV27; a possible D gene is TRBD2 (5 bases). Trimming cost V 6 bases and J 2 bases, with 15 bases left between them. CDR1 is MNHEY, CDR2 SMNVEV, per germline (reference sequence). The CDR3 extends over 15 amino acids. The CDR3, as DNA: TGTGCCAGCAGCCAAGGACTTTACCTCACAGATACGCAGTATTTT. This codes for CASSQGLYLTDTQYF.

The CDR3 loop is CASSFRQLGRNEQYF. The CDR3, as DNA: TGTGCCAGCAGCTTTCGACAGCTAGGGAGGAACGAGCAGTACTTC. The gene calls are TRBV11-2 and TRBJ2-7; tentative D call: TRBD2 (6 bases). V gave up 3 bases and J gave up 5 bases, with 17 bases separating them. Germline assignment: CDR1 SGHAT and CDR2 FQNNGV. The length of the CDR3 is 15 residues.